The present entry profiles one T cell receptor (beta chain) with its context. The antigen remains unidentified. The trim removed 11 bases at V and 4 bases at J, leaving 12 bases unmatched. CDR1 and CDR2 (germline): ENHRY, SYGVKD. This CDR3 contains 16 residues. 13 Jbeta primers and 60 Vbeta primers were used for the PCR. This table comes from immunoSEQ multiplex PCR, and its TCRdb copy is limited to in-frame clones, with some not included. The sample includes under 150,000 clones, 82% of them seen just once. This entry is derived from a study of cytomegalovirus exposure and HLA in healthy donors. Study in general: Some 85 million unique TCRs from HLA-typed donors were held in an early data release. Notes on the study in general: Clonal expansion, a later analysis showed, was greater in HLA-associated TCR beta chains than in equally common others. It was 160 or so TCR beta chains that were listed as cytomegalovirus-associated.

This sequence joins TRBV10-3 and TRBJ2-3; 13 bases are shared with TRBD2. This receptor was obtained from a male donor in good health and CMV-seronegative. The sequencing sample was made of PBMCs. The CDR3 loop reads CASEQTSGRNADTQYF. The CDR3 DNA follows: TGTGCCTCCGAACAGACTAGCGGGAGGAATGCAGATACGCAGTATTTT.